This is a list of T cell receptor beta chains from one sample in a study of T cells in Graves' hyperthyroidism and ophthalmopathy. TCRdb called the multiplex PCR reads again in MiXCR, with one record for every CDR3 protein. The profile shows a few hundred thousand distinct CDR3 sequences, 15% to 18% of them singletons. The sample comprised blood. The receptors here all came from a woman in her late teens or twenties with Graves' hyperthyroidism that later progressed to Graves' ophthalmopathy. The CDR3 runs from the conserved cysteine through the conserved F or W. D genes are given only for firm matches. Only part of the rows carry a size: once, few, many, or a class if the clone is expanded.

v_call	d_call	clone_size	j_call	cdr3_aa	cdr3_nt
TRBV20-1	TRBD2	-	TRBJ2-1	CSARIAGGPATSYNEQFF	TGCAGTGCTAGGATAGCGGGAGGCCCGGCCACCTCTTACAATGAGCAGTTCTTC
TRBV28	-	many	TRBJ1-1	CASGTRDEAFF	TGTGCCAGCGGGACCCGGGACGAAGCTTTCTTT
TRBV11-2	-	many	TRBJ1-1	CASSLFPGGAFDSTEAFF	TGTGCCAGCAGCTTATTTCCGGGGGGCGCCTTCGATAGCACTGAAGCTTTCTTT
TRBV2	-	many	TRBJ1-5	CASSEFRQGNQPQHF	TGTGCCAGCAGTGAATTTAGGCAGGGGAATCAGCCCCAGCATTTT
TRBV2	TRBD2	many	TRBJ2-1	CASPLADNYNEQFF	TGTGCCAGTCCACTAGCGGACAACTACAATGAGCAGTTCTTC
TRBV9	-	-	TRBJ1-2	CASSVEASLGYGYTF	TGTGCCAGCAGCGTAGAGGCAAGCCTAGGCTATGGCTACACCTTC
TRBV10-3	-	many	TRBJ1-1	CASIQGAGTEAFF	TGTGCCAGTATACAGGGCGCGGGAACTGAAGCTTTCTTT
TRBV6-1	TRBD2	few	TRBJ2-1	CASSWTSGSYNEQFF	TGTGCCAGCAGCTGGACTAGCGGGAGTTACAATGAGCAGTTCTTC
TRBV19	TRBD2	-	TRBJ2-1	CASSIRGLAGGPYNEQFF	TGTGCCAGTAGTATCCGAGGACTAGCGGGAGGGCCGTACAATGAGCAGTTCTTC
TRBV5-1	-	many	TRBJ2-3	CASSLAGYDTQYF	TGCGCCAGCAGCTTGGCCGGGTACGATACGCAGTATTTT
TRBV20-1	-	many	TRBJ2-1	CSADAGTTEGDEQFF	TGCAGTGCCGACGCGGGAACCACCGAGGGCGATGAGCAGTTCTTC
TRBV6-1	-	many	TRBJ1-5	CASRKIGQVGNQPQHF	TGTGCCAGCAGGAAAATAGGGCAGGTGGGAAATCAGCCCCAGCATTTT
TRBV9	-	many	TRBJ1-1	CASSVVPSPGIVNTEAFF	TGTGCCAGCAGCGTAGTGCCCTCCCCCGGGATTGTCAACACTGAAGCTTTCTTT
TRBV3-1	TRBD1	many	TRBJ2-7	CASSQGQGGAYEQYF	TGTGCCAGCAGCCAGGGACAGGGGGGGGCCTACGAGCAGTACTTC